These 8 T cell receptor beta chains were sequenced from one sample in a study of blood T cells in healthy people across ages. A second PCR of roughly 7 to 11 cycles used a sample-barcoded 5' primer and a J-beta primer mix. TCRdb re-derived calls from the 5' RACE reads in MiXCR, one entry per CDR3 protein. The sample has fewer than 2,000,000 distinct CDR3 sequences; about 39% are singletons. The sample was blood. The receptor set was obtained from a human donor in good health.

The chain uses TRBV7-2 and TRBJ2-3; no clear D gene. Germline V CDR1 and CDR2: SGHTA, FQGNSA. The V end lost 1 base, the J end lost 3 bases, and 8 bases lay between the germline ends. This CDR3 is 14 amino acids long. The CDR3 sequence is CASSLVDETDTQYF. DNA of the CDR3: TGTGCCAGCAGCTTAGTTGACGAGACAGATACGCAGTATTTT.

This sequence joins TRBV10-3 and TRBJ1-3, with 7 bases fitting TRBD1. The CDR3 extends over 16 amino acids. The germline V gene encodes CDR1 ENHRY and CDR2 SYGVKD. Germline trimming cut 4 bases from V and 2 bases from J; bases unmatched to any gene: 8. This CDR3 is CAISGQQGLTGNTIYF. CDR3 DNA sequence: TGTGCCATCAGTGGACAACAGGGGTTAACTGGAAACACCATATATTTT.

The chain has TRBV7-2 and TRBJ2-1; a weak D match, TRBD1 (6 bases). This CDR3 has 15 residues. The germline gives CDR1 SGHTA, CDR2 FQGNSA. V shed 1 base and J shed 3 bases, with 10 bases lying between them. CDR3 DNA sequence: TGTGCCAGCAGCTTAGAAGGACAGCTCTACAATGAGCAGTTCTTC. Protein product: CASSLEGQLYNEQFF.

This clonotype was seen ten or more times. The rearrangement joins TRBV29-1 to TRBJ1-1, with D possibly TRBD1 on 5 matching bases. V was shortened by 7 bases and J by 2 bases, with 14 bases between the two germline ends. CDR1 is SQVTM and CDR2 is ANQGSEA in the germline V gene. The CDR3 loop spans 13 amino acids. CDR3 residues: CSAAQGTNTEAFF. CDR3 sequence (DNA): TGCAGCGCGGCCCAGGGTACCAACACTGAAGCTTTCTTT.

This rearrangement joins TRBV9 to TRBJ1-1, with D possibly matching TRBD1 (6 bases). The CDR3 covers 14 residues. Germline assignment: CDR1 SGDLS and CDR2 YYNGEE. V lost 3 bases to trimming and J lost 4 bases, with 13 bases between them. The chain's CDR3 is CASSGGGRGTEAFF. The CDR3 bases are TGTGCCAGCAGCGGTGGGGGCAGGGGCACTGAAGCTTTCTTT.

V usage is TRBV5-1 and J usage is TRBJ2-1; 7 nucleotides agree with TRBD1. Germline values: CDR1 SGHRS, CDR2 YFSETQ. The CDR3 consists of 16 residues. V lost 5 bases, J lost 0 bases, and 8 bases stayed unmatched. The chain's CDR3 is CASSPGTGASYNEQFF. CDR3 in DNA: TGCGCCAGCAGTCCGGGAACAGGGGCCTCCTACAATGAGCAGTTCTTC.

The chain is built from TRBV12-3 or TRBV12-4 and TRBJ1-2, with 10 nucleotides matching TRBD1. J lost 6 bases, V lost 7 bases, and 8 bases had no gene match. This CDR3 spans 14 amino acids. The CDR3 spells CASIRTGTGDGYTF. CDR3 sequence (DNA): TGTGCCAGCATCAGAACCGGGACAGGGGATGGCTACACCTTC.

This clonotype was recorded many times. The V gene is TRBV15, the J gene TRBJ1-6, with 7 bases lining up with TRBD1. This CDR3 contains 15 residues. Germline CDR1 LNHNV, CDR2 YYDKDF (reference sequence). Trimming cost V 0 bases and J 7 bases; bases outside gene matches: 3. The CDR3 region has the DNA TGTGCCACCAGCAGAGAGGGACAGTCCAATTCACCCCTCCACTTT. Protein: CATSREGQSNSPLHF.